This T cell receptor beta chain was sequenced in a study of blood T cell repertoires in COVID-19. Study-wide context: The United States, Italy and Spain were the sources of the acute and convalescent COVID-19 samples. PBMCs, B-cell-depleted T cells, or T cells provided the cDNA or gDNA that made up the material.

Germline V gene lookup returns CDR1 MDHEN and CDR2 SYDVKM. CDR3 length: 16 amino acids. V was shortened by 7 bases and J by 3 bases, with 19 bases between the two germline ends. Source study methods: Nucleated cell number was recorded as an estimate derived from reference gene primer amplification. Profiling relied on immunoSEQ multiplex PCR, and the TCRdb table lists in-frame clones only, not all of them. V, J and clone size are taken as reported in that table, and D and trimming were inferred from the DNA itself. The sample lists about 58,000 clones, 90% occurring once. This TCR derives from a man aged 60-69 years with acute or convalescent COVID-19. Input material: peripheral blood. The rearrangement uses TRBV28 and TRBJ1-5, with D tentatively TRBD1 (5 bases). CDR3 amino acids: CASTYQRGGFNQPQHF. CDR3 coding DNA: TGTGCCAGCACCTACCAGAGGGGAGGGTTCAATCAGCCCCAGCATTTT.